One and the same sample provided the 21 T cell receptor beta chains below, sequenced in a study of cytomegalovirus exposure and HLA in healthy donors. With 60 Vbeta and 13 Jbeta primers, the PCR was carried out. Assay used: immunoSEQ multiplex PCR; TCRdb lists only in-frame clones, some missing. This table holds 110,000 to 150,000 clones, 65% to 90% found once. Sequencing input: PBMCs. Every receptor here comes from a female donor in good health and CMV-seronegative.

This clone has just one count. In nucleotides, the CDR3 is TGCGCCAGCAGCTTCGACAGTGGGACCGGGGAGCTGTTTTTT. This gives the protein CASSFDSGTGELFF. The chain combines TRBV5-1 with TRBJ2-2, with D possibly matching TRBD1 (5 bases). Germline loops: CDR1 SGHRS, CDR2 YFSETQ. The CDR3 has 14 amino acids. V shed 2 bases and J shed 5 bases, with 10 bases lying between them.

The rearrangement links TRBV7-9 to TRBJ2-3; TRBD2 matches at 10 bases. The CDR3 totals 16 residues. V lost 5 bases to trimming and J lost 2 bases; unmatched junction nucleotides: 7. CDR1 is SEHNR, CDR2 FQNEAQ, per germline (reference sequence). In DNA form, the CDR3 reads TGTGCCAGCAGCAGGCCAGGACTAGCGGCCACAGATACGCAGTATTTT. Protein sequence: CASSRPGLAATDTQYF.

The gene calls are TRBV5-1 and TRBJ2-7, with TRBD2 identical over 7 bases. This CDR3 is built from 15 residues. CDR1 SGHRS and CDR2 YFSETQ come from the germline V gene. Germline trimming cut 0 bases from V and 2 bases from J; bases unmatched to any gene: 5. The CDR3 region has the DNA TGCGCCAGCAGCTTGGTGGCTAGCGGAACCTACGAGCAGTACTTC. This encodes CASSLVASGTYEQYF.

The chain couples TRBV7-9 to TRBJ1-1; possible D gene TRBD1, 5 bases. The V gene's germline CDR1 is SEHNR and CDR2 FQNEAQ (reference sequence). The CDR3 runs 15 residues. V lost 1 base to trimming and J lost 1 base, with 10 bases between them. This CDR3 is CASSLGGSANTEAFF. CDR3 coding DNA: TGTGCCAGCAGCTTAGGGGGCAGTGCGAACACTGAAGCTTTCTTT.

The J gene is TRBJ2-4, the V gene TRBV28; D gene uncertain. The V gene's germline CDR1 is MDHEN and CDR2 SYDVKM. V was pared by 6 bases and J by 1 base, with 7 bases between. The CDR3 runs to 13 residues. As DNA, the CDR3 is TGTGCCAGCAGGCACTGGGCCAAAAACATTCAGTACTTC. This encodes CASRHWAKNIQYF.

This clone has just one count. The rearrangement links TRBV2 to TRBJ2-1; a possible D gene is TRBD1 (6 bases). The CDR3 runs to 13 residues. CDR1 and CDR2 from the germline V gene are SNHLY and FYNNEI. Trimming cost V 8 bases and J 0 bases, with 8 bases left between them. The CDR3 reads CASDRSSYNEQFF. The CDR3 DNA follows: TGTGCCAGCGACAGGAGCTCCTACAATGAGCAGTTCTTC. The complete variable domain, with remaining parts taken from reference TRBV2 and TRBJ2-1, reads EPEVTQTPSHQVTQMGQEVILRCVPISNHLYFYWYRQILGQKVEFLVSFYNNEISEKSEIFDDQFSVERPDGSNFTLKIRSTKLEDSAMYFCASDRSSYNEQFFGPGTRLTVL.

The rearrangement links TRBV11-2 to TRBJ2-7; D not resolved. Deletions cut 5 bases from V and 3 bases from J, with 20 bases between. This CDR3 spans 16 amino acids. The germline V gene encodes CDR1 SGHAT and CDR2 FQNNGV. CDR3 sequence: CASSPRSAGSRYEQYF. CDR3 DNA: TGTGCCAGCAGCCCCCGGTCGGCCGGGTCCCGCTACGAGCAGTACTTC.

The chain uses TRBV7-9 and TRBJ2-1, with D maybe TRBD1 (7 bases). This CDR3 is 17 amino acids long. Trimming removed 8 bases from V and 0 bases from J, with 20 bases in between. CDR1 and CDR2 (germline): SEHNR, FQNEAQ (reference sequence). CDR3: CASLPPRGAVSYNEQFF. DNA for the CDR3: TGTGCCAGCCTCCCCCCCAGGGGGGCGGTCTCCTACAATGAGCAGTTCTTC.

This chain links TRBV10-1 with TRBJ2-2; unclear D gene. V dropped 0 bases and J dropped 3 bases, with 5 bases sitting between them. The CDR3 is 14 amino acids. The V gene's germline CDR1 is WNHNN and CDR2 SYGVQD (reference sequence). CDR3 nucleotides: TGCGCCAGCAGTGAGTCGGCCTACACCGGGGAGCTGTTTTTT. Translating gives CASSESAYTGELFF.

The chain carries TRBV29-1 and TRBJ2-1; D is perhaps TRBD1 (5 bases). Trimming left V 5 bases short and J 3 bases short, with 14 bases between. This CDR3 is built from 14 residues. Per germline, CDR1 SQVTM and CDR2 ANQGSEA. CDR3 in amino acids: CSVLTGLLYNEQFF. As DNA, the CDR3 is TGCAGCGTTCTTACAGGCTTACTCTACAATGAGCAGTTCTTC.

V usage is TRBV30 and J usage is TRBJ2-7; 12 bases line up with TRBD1. CDR1 is GTSNPN, CDR2 SVGIG, per germline (reference sequence). The CDR3 has 17 residues. Germline trimming cut 8 bases from V and 2 bases from J; bases unmatched to any gene: 16. DNA of the CDR3: TGTGCCGGAACGGGACAGGGGGCGAATTTTGGTCCCTACGAGCAGTACTTC. This encodes CAGTGQGANFGPYEQYF. The full variable domain, its missing parts supplied by reference TRBV30 and TRBJ2-7, is SQTIHQWPATLVQPVGSPLSLECTVEGTSNPNLYWYRQAAGRGLQLLFYSVGIGQISSEVPQNLSASRPQDRQFILSSKKLLLSDSGFYLCAGTGQGANFGPYEQYFGPGTRLTVT.

This chain connects TRBV13 to TRBJ2-5, with D possibly being TRBD2 (7 bases). This CDR3 is 16 amino acids long. Germline values: CDR1 PRHDT, CDR2 FYEKMQ (reference sequence). V lost 5 bases to trimming and J lost 2 bases, with 18 bases between them. The DNA for the CDR3 is TGTGCCAGCAGCCAAAGGGGGGGGACTACGCAAGAGACCCAGTACTTC. Translating gives CASSQRGGTTQETQYF.

This sequence joins TRBV2 and TRBJ2-7; TRBD1 agrees at 8 bases. This CDR3 region has 13 residues. V was clipped by 5 bases and J by 11 bases; unmatched bases: 11. Per germline, CDR1 SNHLY and CDR2 FYNNEI. CDR3 bases: TGTGCCAGCAGTATGCAGACAGGGGCCCTAAAGTACTTC. It codes for CASSMQTGALKYF.

The CDR3 DNA is TGTGCCAGCAGCAAACAGGGCGATGGCACTGAAGCTTTCTTT. It is translated as CASSKQGDGTEAFF. J is TRBJ1-1 and V is TRBV7-9; maybe TRBD1 (6 bases). V lost 5 bases to trimming and J lost 4 bases, with 14 bases between them. There are 14 residues in the CDR3. Germline loops: CDR1 SEHNR, CDR2 FQNEAQ (reference sequence).

J is TRBJ1-4 and V is TRBV5-4, with D maybe TRBD1 (5 bases). Looked up from germline, CDR1 is SGHNT and CDR2 is YYREEE (reference sequence). The V end was cut by 4 bases, the J end by 8 bases, with 12 bases between. CDR3 size: 13 residues. CDR3 DNA: TGTGCCAGCAGCCGCGGGGGAATGGAAAAACTGTTTTTT. Residues: CASSRGGMEKLFF.

The rearrangement links TRBV5-1 to TRBJ1-3; the D is unclear. The CDR3 has 14 residues. CDR1 is SGHRS, CDR2 YFSETQ, per germline. Trimming removed 7 bases from V and 0 bases from J, with 11 bases in between. The CDR3 here is CASSGGDSGNTIYF. The CDR3 nucleotides read TGCGCCAGCTCCGGCGGGGACTCTGGAAACACCATATATTTT.

The chain uses TRBV10-2 and TRBJ1-1, with unresolved D. The CDR3 spans 13 residues. Between the trimmed V and J ends, which lost 7 bases and 2 bases, there was a span of 11 bases. Germline CDR1 is WSHSY and CDR2 is SAAADI. CDR3 nucleotides: TGCGCCAGCATAGCCCCCCTTAACACTGAAGCTTTCTTT. The encoded protein is CASIAPLNTEAFF.

In DNA, the CDR3 is TGTGCCAGCAGTTCCACCGGGACAGGGGTCTACAATGAGCAGTTCTTC. Translating it yields CASSSTGTGVYNEQFF. J is TRBJ2-1 and V is TRBV6-5, with 10 bases aligning to TRBD1. The trim removed 4 bases at V and 3 bases at J, leaving 6 bases unmatched. The V gene's germline CDR1 is MNHEY and CDR2 SVGAGI. The CDR3 loop spans 16 amino acids.

The rearrangement uses TRBV5-1 and TRBJ2-1; 11 nucleotides agree with TRBD2. Germline trimming cut 4 bases from V and 6 bases from J; bases unmatched to any gene: 3. Germline V CDR1 and CDR2: SGHRS, YFSETQ. CDR3 length equals 14 residues. CDR3 region: CASSPTSGINEQFF. The CDR3 coding sequence is TGCGCCAGCAGCCCGACTAGCGGGATCAATGAGCAGTTCTTC.

The chain employs TRBV9 and TRBJ2-2; TRBD2 aligns across 7 bases. Germline V CDR1 and CDR2: SGDLS, YYNGEE. There are 15 residues in the CDR3. Unmatched junction bases numbered 6, after V lost 3 bases and J lost 4 bases. CDR3 nucleotide sequence: TGTGCCAGCAGCGGACGGACTAGTTTCACCGGGGAGCTGTTTTTT. Amino acid sequence: CASSGRTSFTGELFF.

The rearrangement joins TRBV5-4 to TRBJ2-3, with TRBD2 as a possible D gene (6 bases). The CDR3 is 15 residues long. Germline V lookup: CDR1 SGHNT, CDR2 YYREEE (reference sequence). Trimming pared 3 bases from V and 2 bases from J, leaving 13 bases between. CDR3 loop: CASSWNSGPTDTQYF. The CDR3 nucleotides read TGTGCCAGCAGCTGGAATAGCGGCCCCACAGATACGCAGTATTTT.